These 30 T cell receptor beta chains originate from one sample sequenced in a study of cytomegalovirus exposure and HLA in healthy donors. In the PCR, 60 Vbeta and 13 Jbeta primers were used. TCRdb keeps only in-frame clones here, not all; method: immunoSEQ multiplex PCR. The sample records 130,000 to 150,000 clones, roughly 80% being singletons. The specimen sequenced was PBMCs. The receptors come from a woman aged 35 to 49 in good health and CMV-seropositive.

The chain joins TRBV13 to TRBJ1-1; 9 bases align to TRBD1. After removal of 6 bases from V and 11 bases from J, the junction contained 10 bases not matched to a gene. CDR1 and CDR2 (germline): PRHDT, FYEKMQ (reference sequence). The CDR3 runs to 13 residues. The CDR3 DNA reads TGTGCCAGCAGTCAAACGGACAGGGGTTCTGCTTTCTTT. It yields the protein CASSQTDRGSAFF.

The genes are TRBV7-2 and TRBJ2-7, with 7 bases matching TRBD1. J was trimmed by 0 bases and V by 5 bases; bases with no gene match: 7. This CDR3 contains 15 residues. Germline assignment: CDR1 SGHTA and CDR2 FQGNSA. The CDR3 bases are TGTGCCAGCAGCCCCCGGACAGGCCGCTCCTACGAGCAGTACTTC. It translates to CASSPRTGRSYEQYF. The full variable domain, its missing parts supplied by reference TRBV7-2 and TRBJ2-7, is GAGVSQSPSNKVTEKGKDVELRCDPISGHTALYWYRQSLGQGLEFLIYFQGNSAPDKSGLPSDRFSAERTGGSVSTLTIQRTQQEDSAVYLCASSPRTGRSYEQYFGPGTRLTVT.

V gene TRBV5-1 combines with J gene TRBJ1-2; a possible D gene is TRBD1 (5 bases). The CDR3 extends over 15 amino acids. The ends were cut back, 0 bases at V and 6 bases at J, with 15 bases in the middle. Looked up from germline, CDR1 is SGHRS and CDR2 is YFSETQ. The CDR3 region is CASSLARAGIDGYTF. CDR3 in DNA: TGCGCCAGCAGCTTGGCCAGGGCAGGGATCGATGGCTACACCTTC.

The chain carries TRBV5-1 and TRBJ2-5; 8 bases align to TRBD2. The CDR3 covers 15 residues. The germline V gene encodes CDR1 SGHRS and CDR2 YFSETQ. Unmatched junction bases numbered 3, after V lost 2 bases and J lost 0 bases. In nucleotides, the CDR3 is TGCGCCAGCAGCTTCACGGGGGGGGACCAAGAGACCCAGTACTTC. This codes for CASSFTGGDQETQYF.

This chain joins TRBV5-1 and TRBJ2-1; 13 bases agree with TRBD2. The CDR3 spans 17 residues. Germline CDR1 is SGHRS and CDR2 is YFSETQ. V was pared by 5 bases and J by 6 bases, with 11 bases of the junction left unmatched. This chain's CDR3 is CASRRPTSGGAINEQFF. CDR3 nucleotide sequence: TGCGCCAGCAGACGTCCCACTAGCGGGGGGGCCATCAATGAGCAGTTCTTC.

The CDR3, as DNA: TGTGCCAGCACATCACAGGGCTACGAGCAGTACTTC. It translates to CASTSQGYEQYF. The J gene is TRBJ2-7, the V gene TRBV2; possible D gene TRBD1, 6 bases. This CDR3 spans 12 amino acids. The V and J ends lost 7 bases and 3 bases respectively, with 10 bases between them. In germline, CDR1 is SNHLY, CDR2 FYNNEI.

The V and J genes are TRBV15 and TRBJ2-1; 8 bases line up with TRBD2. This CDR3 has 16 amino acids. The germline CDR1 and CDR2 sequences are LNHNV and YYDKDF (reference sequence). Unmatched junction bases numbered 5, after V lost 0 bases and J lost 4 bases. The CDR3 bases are TGTGCCACCAGCAGAGATCCCGGGGGGGGTTACAATGAGCAGTTCTTC. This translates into CATSRDPGGGYNEQFF.

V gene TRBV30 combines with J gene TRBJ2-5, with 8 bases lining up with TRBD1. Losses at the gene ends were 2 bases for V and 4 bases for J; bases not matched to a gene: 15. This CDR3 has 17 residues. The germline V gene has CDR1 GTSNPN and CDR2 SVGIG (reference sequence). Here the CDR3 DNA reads TGTGCCTGGAGTCTAACACTTACAGGGGGAAGCGGAGAGACCCAGTACTTC. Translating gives CAWSLTLTGGSGETQYF.

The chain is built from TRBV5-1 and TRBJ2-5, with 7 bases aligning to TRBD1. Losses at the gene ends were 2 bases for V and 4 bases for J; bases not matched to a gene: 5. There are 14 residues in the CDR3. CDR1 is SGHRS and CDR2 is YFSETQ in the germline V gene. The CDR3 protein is CASSFEGGGETQYF. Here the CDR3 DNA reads TGCGCCAGCAGCTTCGAAGGGGGCGGAGAGACCCAGTACTTC.

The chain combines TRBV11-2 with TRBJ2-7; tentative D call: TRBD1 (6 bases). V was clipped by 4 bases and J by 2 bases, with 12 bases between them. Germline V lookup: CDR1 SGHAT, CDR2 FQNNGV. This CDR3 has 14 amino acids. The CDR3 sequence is CASSSGTNTYEQYF. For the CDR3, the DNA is TGTGCCAGCAGCTCCGGGACAAACACCTACGAGCAGTACTTC. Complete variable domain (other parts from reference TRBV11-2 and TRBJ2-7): EAGVAQSPRYKIIEKRQSVAFWCNPISGHATLYWYQQILGQGPKLLIQFQNNGVVDDSQLPKDRFSAERLKGVDSTLKIQPAKLEDSAVYLCASSSGTNTYEQYFGPGTRLTVT.

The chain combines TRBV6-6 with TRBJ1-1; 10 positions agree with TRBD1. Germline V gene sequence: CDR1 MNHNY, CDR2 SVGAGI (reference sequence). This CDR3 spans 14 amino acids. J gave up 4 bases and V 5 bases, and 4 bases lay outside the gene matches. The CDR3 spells CASSGQGGGTEAFF. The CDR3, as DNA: TGTGCCAGCAGTGGACAGGGGGGCGGCACTGAAGCTTTCTTT.

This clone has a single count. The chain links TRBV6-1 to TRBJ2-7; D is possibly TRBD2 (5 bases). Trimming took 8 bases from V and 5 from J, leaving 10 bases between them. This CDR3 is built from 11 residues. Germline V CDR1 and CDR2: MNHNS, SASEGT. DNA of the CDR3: TGTGCCAGCGGCCCGGGGAACGAGCAGTACTTC. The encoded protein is CASGPGNEQYF.

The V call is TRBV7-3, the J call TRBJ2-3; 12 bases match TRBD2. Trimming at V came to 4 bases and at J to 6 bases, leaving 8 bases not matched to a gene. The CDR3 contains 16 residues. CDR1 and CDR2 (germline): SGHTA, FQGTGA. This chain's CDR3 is CASSSGLAGTSDTQYF. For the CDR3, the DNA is TGTGCCAGCAGCTCCGGACTAGCGGGGACCTCCGATACGCAGTATTTT.

For the CDR3, the DNA is TGTGCCAGCAGTCGACAGGGTTACAATGAGCAGTTCTTC. Amino acid sequence: CASSRQGYNEQFF. This chain uses TRBV6-6 with TRBJ2-1; 7 bases agree with TRBD1. Per the germline V gene, CDR1 is MNHNY and CDR2 is SVGAGI (reference sequence). The V and J ends lost 5 bases and 4 bases, in that order; junction bases with no gene match: 2. CDR3 length: 13 amino acids.

This CDR3 is CASSLGGRGRVTEAFF. In DNA, the CDR3 is TGCGCCAGCAGTCTGGGCGGCAGGGGGCGTGTCACTGAAGCTTTCTTT. The chain joins TRBV23-1 to TRBJ1-1; 8 bases fit TRBD1. TRBV23-1 is an ORF, and what it does is uncertain. The junction had 11 bases not matched to a gene; V was cut back by 4 bases and J by 4 bases. The CDR3 totals 16 residues.

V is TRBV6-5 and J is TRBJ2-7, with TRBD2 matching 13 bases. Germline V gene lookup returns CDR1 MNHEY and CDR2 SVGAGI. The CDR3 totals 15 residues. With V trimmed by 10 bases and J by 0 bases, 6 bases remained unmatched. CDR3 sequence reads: CATRLAGGTSYEQYF. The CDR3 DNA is TGTGCCACAAGACTAGCGGGGGGTACCTCCTACGAGCAGTACTTC.

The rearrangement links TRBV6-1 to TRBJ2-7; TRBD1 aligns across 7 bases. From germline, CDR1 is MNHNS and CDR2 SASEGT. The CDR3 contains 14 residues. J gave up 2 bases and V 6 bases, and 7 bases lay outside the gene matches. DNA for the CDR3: TGTGCCAGCAGCCACGGGACAGTTCCCTACGAGCAGTACTTC. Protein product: CASSHGTVPYEQYF.

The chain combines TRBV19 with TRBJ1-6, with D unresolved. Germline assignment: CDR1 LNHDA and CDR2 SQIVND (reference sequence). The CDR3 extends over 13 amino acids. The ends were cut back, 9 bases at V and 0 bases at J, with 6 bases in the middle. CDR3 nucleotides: TGTGCCAGCGTGAGCTCCTATAATTCACCCCTCCACTTT. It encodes CASVSSYNSPLHF.

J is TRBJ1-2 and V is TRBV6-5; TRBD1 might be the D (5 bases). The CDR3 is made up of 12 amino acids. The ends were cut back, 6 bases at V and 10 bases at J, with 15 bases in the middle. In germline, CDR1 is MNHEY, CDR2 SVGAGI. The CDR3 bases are TGTGCCAGCAGCAGCAACCCGGGGGTCTACACCTTC. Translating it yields CASSSNPGVYTF.

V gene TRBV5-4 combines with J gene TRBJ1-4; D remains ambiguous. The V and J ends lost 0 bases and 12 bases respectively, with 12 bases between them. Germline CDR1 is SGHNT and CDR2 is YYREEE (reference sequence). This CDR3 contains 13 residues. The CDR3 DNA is TGTGCCAGCAGCTTGGTTACAGAGGAGGAACTGTTTTTT. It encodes CASSLVTEEELFF.

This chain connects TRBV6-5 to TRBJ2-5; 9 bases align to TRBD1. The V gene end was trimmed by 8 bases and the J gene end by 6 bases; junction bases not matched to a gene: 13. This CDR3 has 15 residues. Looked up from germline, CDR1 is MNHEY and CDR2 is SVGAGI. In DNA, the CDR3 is TGTGCCAGCGGATCAGTTCGACAGGGGGGGAAGACCCAGTACTTC. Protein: CASGSVRQGGKTQYF.

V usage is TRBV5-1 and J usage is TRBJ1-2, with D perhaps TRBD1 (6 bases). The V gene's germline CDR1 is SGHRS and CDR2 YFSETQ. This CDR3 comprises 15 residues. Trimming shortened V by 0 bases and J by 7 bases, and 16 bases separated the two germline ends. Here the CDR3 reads CASSLGTGIRSGYTF. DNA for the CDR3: TGCGCCAGCAGCTTGGGAACAGGGATCAGGTCTGGCTACACCTTC.

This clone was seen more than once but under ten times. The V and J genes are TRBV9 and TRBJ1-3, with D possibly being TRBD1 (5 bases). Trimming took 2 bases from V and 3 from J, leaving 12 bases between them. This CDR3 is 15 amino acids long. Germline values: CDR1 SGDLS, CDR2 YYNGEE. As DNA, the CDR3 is TGTGCCAGCAGCGTGCAGGCGGGGGGTGGAAACACCATATATTTT. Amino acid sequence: CASSVQAGGGNTIYF.

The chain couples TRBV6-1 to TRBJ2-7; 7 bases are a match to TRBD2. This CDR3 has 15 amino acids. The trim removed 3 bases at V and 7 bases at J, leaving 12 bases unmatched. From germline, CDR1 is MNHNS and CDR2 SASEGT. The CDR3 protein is CASSEIAGPPGEQYF. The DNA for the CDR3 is TGTGCCAGCAGTGAGATAGCGGGTCCCCCAGGGGAGCAGTACTTC.

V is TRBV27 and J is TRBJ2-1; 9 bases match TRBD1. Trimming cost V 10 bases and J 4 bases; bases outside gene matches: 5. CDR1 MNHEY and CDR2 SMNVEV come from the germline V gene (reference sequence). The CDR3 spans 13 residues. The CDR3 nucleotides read TGTGCCACCCGGACAGGGGCTTACAATGAGCAGTTCTTC. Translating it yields CATRTGAYNEQFF.

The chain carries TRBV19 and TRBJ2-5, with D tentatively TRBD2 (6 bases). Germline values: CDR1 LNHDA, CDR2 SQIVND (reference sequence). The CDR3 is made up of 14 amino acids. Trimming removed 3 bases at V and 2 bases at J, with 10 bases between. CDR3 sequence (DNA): TGTGCCAGTAGTATGTGGGGGAGGCAAGAGACCCAGTACTTC. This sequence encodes CASSMWGRQETQYF.

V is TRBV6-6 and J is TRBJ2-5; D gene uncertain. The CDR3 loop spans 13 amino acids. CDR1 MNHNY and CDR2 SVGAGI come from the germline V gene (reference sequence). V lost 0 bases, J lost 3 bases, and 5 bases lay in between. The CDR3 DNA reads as TGTGCCAGCAGTTACTCGCCAGAAGAGACCCAGTACTTC. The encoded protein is CASSYSPEETQYF.

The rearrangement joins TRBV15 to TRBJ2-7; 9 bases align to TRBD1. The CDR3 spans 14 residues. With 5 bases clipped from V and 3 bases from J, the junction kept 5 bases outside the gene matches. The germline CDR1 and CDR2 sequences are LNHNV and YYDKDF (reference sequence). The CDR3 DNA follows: TGTGCCACCAGCGGCCGGGACAGGGTCTACGAGCAGTACTTC. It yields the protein CATSGRDRVYEQYF.

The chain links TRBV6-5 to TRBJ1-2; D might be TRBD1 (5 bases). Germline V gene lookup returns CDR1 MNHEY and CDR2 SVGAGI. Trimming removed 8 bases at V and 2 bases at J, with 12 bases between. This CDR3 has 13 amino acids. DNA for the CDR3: TGTGCCAGCTCGCGCGGGGGAAACTATGGCTACACCTTC. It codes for CASSRGGNYGYTF.

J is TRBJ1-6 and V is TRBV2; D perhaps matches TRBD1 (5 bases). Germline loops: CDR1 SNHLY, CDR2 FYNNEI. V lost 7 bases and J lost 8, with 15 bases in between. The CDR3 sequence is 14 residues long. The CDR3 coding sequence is TGTGCCAGCAAGGGGAGGACGGTGGATTCACCCCTCCACTTT. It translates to CASKGRTVDSPLHF.